A selection of T cell receptor beta chains follows, all from one sample in a study of blood T cell repertoires in COVID-19. TCRdb's table, derived via immunoSEQ multiplex PCR, lists solely in-frame clones and lacks some. The sample lists 30,000 to 45,000 clones, about 88% occurring once. The sequenced sample was peripheral blood. The receptors come from a man in his 60s with active COVID-19. The CDR3 runs from the conserved cysteine through the conserved F or W. Fields, in order: V gene, clone size, J gene, D gene, CDR3 protein, CDR3 DNA. A D gene is named only where the DNA matches it firmly. Clone sizes are given selectively: once, few, many, or a class where the clone is expanded.

v_gene: TRBV25-1; abundance: -; j_gene: TRBJ2-7; d_gene: -; CDR3aa: CASSPSGTPSYEQYF; CDR3nt: TGTGCCAGCAGTCCTTCCGGGACTCCCTCCTACGAGCAGTACTTC
v_gene: TRBV6-5; abundance: -; j_gene: TRBJ2-3; d_gene: TRBD2; CDR3aa: CAGRLAGTDTQYF; CDR3nt: TGTGCCGGAAGACTAGCGGGCACAGATACGCAGTATTTT
v_gene: TRBV29-1; abundance: -; j_gene: TRBJ1-3; d_gene: -; CDR3aa: CSVEGLSGNTIYF; CDR3nt: TGCAGCGTTGAAGGGCTCTCTGGAAACACCATATATTTT
v_gene: TRBV7-2; abundance: -; j_gene: TRBJ2-7; d_gene: TRBD2; CDR3aa: CASSLSLAGAYEQYF; CDR3nt: TGTGCCAGCAGCTTAAGTCTAGCGGGGGCCTACGAGCAGTACTTC
v_gene: TRBV9; abundance: -; j_gene: TRBJ2-1; d_gene: -; CDR3aa: CASSVGSGGNYNEQFF; CDR3nt: TGTGCCAGCAGCGTAGGATCTGGGGGGAACTACAATGAGCAGTTCTTC
v_gene: TRBV5-4; abundance: -; j_gene: TRBJ2-7; d_gene: -; CDR3aa: CASSLDTYEQYF; CDR3nt: TGTGCCAGCAGCTTGGATACCTACGAGCAGTACTTC
v_gene: TRBV2; abundance: -; j_gene: TRBJ1-2; d_gene: -; CDR3aa: CASSEAGINYGYTF; CDR3nt: TGTGCCAGCAGTGAGGCAGGGATAAACTATGGCTACACCTTC
v_gene: TRBV5-5; abundance: -; j_gene: TRBJ1-3; d_gene: -; CDR3aa: CASSTTGSSGNTIYF; CDR3nt: TGTGCCAGCAGCACCACAGGGAGCTCTGGAAACACCATATATTTT
v_gene: TRBV7-8; abundance: -; j_gene: TRBJ1-1; d_gene: TRBD1; CDR3aa: CASSSGTGTNTEAFF; CDR3nt: TGTGCCAGCAGCTCTGGGACAGGGACGAACACTGAAGCTTTCTTT
v_gene: TRBV7-9; abundance: once; j_gene: TRBJ2-1; d_gene: TRBD1; CDR3aa: CASSLGDRRDNEQFF; CDR3nt: TGTGCCAGCAGCTTGGGGGACAGGAGGGACAATGAGCAGTTCTTC
v_gene: TRBV7-3; abundance: -; j_gene: TRBJ2-1; d_gene: TRBD2; CDR3aa: CASSLTYRGRINNEQFF; CDR3nt: TGTGCCAGCAGCTTAACTTACCGCGGGAGGATTAACAATGAGCAGTTCTTC
v_gene: TRBV4-3; abundance: -; j_gene: TRBJ2-3; d_gene: -; CDR3aa: CASSQGLTGSDTQYF; CDR3nt: TGCGCCAGCAGCCAAGGCCTGACAGGTTCAGATACGCAGTATTTT
v_gene: TRBV3-1/TRBV3-2; abundance: -; j_gene: TRBJ1-6; d_gene: -; CDR3aa: CASSQLTGLGNSPLHF; CDR3nt: TGTGCCAGCAGCCAACTTACAGGGCTTGGCAATTCACCCCTCCACTTT
v_gene: TRBV2; abundance: -; j_gene: TRBJ2-5; d_gene: -; CDR3aa: CAIKSQGSSETQYF; CDR3nt: TGTGCTATTAAAAGTCAGGGGTCATCAGAGACCCAGTACTTC
v_gene: TRBV12-3/TRBV12-4; abundance: -; j_gene: TRBJ2-5; d_gene: -; CDR3aa: CAGSFRVAETQYF; CDR3nt: TGTGCCGGCAGTTTTCGGGTCGCGGAGACCCAGTACTTC
v_gene: TRBV19; abundance: -; j_gene: TRBJ1-2; d_gene: TRBD1; CDR3aa: CASSRKGAPNYGYTF; CDR3nt: TGTGCCAGTAGCCGAAAGGGGGCCCCTAACTATGGCTACACCTTC
v_gene: TRBV28; abundance: -; j_gene: TRBJ1-2; d_gene: TRBD1; CDR3aa: CASSPGTGHYGYTF; CDR3nt: TGTGCCAGCAGTCCCGGGACAGGGCACTATGGCTACACCTTC
v_gene: TRBV3-1/TRBV3-2; abundance: -; j_gene: TRBJ2-2; d_gene: -; CDR3aa: CASSLDSTGELFF; CDR3nt: TGTGCCAGCAGCCTAGACAGTACCGGGGAGCTGTTTTTT
v_gene: TRBV15; abundance: -; j_gene: TRBJ2-1; d_gene: -; CDR3aa: CATSRDASSYNEQFF; CDR3nt: TGTGCCACCAGCAGAGATGCCAGCTCCTACAATGAGCAGTTCTTC
v_gene: TRBV4-1; abundance: -; j_gene: TRBJ1-2; d_gene: -; CDR3aa: CASSQGGGSGYTF; CDR3nt: TGCGCCAGCAGCCAAGGGGGGGGGAGTGGCTACACCTTC